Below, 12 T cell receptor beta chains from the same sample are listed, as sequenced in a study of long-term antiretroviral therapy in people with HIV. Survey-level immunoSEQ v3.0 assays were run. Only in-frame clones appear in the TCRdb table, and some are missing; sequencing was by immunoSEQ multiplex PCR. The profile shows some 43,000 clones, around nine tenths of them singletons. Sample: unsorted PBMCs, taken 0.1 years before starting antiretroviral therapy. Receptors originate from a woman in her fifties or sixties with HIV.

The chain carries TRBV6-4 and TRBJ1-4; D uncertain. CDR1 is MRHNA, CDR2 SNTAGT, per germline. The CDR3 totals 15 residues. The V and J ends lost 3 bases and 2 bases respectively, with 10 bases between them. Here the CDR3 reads CASSENTATNEKLFF. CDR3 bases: TGTGCCAGCAGTGAAAACACAGCTACTAATGAAAAACTGTTTTTT.

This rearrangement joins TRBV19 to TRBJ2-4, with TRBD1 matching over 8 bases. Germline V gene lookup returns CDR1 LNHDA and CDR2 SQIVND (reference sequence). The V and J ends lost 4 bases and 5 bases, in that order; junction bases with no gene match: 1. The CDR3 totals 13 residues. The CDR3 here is CASSTDRENIQYF. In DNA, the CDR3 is TGTGCCAGTAGTACGGACAGGGAAAACATTCAGTACTTC. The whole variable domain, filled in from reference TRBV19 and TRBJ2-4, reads DGGITQSPKYLFRKEGQNVTLSCEQNLNHDAMYWYRQDPGQGLRLIYYSQIVNDFQKGDIAEGYSVSREKKESFPLTVTSAQKNPTAFYLCASSTDRENIQYFGAGTRLSVL.

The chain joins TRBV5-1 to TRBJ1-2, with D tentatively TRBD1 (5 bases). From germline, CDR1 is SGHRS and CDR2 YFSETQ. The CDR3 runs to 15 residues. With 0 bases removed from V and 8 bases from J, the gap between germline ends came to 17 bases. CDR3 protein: CASSLVFAGGNGYTF. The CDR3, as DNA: TGCGCCAGCAGCTTGGTATTTGCGGGGGGGAACGGCTACACCTTC. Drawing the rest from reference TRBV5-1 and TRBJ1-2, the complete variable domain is KAGVTQTPRYLIKTRGQQVTLSCSPISGHRSVSWYQQTPGQGLQFLFEYFSETQRNKGNFPGRFSGRQFSNSRSEMNVSTLELGDSALYLCASSLVFAGGNGYTFGSGTRLTVV.

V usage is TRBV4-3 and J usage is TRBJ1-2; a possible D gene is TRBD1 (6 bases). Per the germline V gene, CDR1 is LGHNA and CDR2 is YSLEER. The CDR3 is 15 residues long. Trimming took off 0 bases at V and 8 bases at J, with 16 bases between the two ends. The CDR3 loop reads CASSQDGRGSYGYTF. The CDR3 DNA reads TGCGCCAGCAGCCAAGATGGCAGGGGTTCGTACGGCTACACCTTC.

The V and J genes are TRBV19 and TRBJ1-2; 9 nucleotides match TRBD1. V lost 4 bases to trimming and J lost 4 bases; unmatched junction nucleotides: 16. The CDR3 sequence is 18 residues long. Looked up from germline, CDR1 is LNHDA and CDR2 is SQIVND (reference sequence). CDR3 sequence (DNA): TGTGCCAGTAGTACTGGTGGCGGACAGGGGTTTTATCTCTATGGCTACACCTTC. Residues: CASSTGGGQGFYLYGYTF.

The CDR3 DNA reads as TGTGCCAGCAGCGAGACCTCCGGGACAGGTGGCTACACCTTC. It specifies CASSETSGTGGYTF. This chain joins TRBV9 and TRBJ1-2, with 8 bases identical to TRBD1. CDR1 SGDLS and CDR2 YYNGEE come from the germline V gene. The CDR3 loop spans 14 amino acids. The V gene end was trimmed by 3 bases and the J gene end by 7 bases; junction bases not matched to a gene: 8.

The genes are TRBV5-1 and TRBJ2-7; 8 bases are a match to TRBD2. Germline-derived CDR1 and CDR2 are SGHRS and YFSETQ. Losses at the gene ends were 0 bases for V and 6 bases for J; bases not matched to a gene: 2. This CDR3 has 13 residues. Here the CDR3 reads CASSLAGGREQYF. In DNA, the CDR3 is TGCGCCAGCAGCTTGGCGGGGGGGCGCGAGCAGTACTTC.

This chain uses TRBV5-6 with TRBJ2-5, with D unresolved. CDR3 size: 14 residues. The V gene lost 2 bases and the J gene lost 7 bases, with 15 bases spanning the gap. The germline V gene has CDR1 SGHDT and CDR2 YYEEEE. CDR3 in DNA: TGTGCCAGCAGCTTTGGGCAGGTGGTAGGGACCCAGTACTTC. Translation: CASSFGQVVGTQYF.

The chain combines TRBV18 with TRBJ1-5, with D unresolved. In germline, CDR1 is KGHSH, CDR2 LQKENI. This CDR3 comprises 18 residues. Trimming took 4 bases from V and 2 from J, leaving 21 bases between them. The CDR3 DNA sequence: TGTGCCAGCTCACGATCCTTCCTAGAGGTTGTCGGCAATCAGCCCCAGCATTTT. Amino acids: CASSRSFLEVVGNQPQHF. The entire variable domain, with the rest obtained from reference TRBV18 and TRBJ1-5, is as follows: NAGVMQNPRHLVRRRGQEARLRCSPMKGHSHVYWYRQLPEEGLKFMVYLQKENIIDESGMPKERFSAEFPKEGPSILRIQQVVRGDSAAYFCASSRSFLEVVGNQPQHFGDGTRLSIL.

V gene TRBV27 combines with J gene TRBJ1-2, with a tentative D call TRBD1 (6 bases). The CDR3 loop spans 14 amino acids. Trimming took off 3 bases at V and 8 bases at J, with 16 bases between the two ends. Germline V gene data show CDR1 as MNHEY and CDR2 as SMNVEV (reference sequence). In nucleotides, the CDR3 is TGTGCCAGCAGTTTTGGTGGTGGGGGGCGAGGCTACACCTTC. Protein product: CASSFGGGGRGYTF.

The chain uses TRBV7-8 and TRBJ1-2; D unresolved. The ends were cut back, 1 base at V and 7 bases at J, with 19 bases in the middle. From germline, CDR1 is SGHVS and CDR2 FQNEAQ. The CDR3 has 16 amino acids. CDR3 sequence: CASSLDLSAVVIGYTF. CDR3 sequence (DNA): TGTGCCAGCAGCTTAGATCTTTCTGCAGTAGTAATTGGCTACACCTTC.

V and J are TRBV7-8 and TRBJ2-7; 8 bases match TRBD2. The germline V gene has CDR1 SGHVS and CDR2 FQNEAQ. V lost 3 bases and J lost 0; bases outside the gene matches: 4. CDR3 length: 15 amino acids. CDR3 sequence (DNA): TGTGCCAGCAGCTTGGAGCGGGGGAGCTCCTACGAGCAGTACTTC. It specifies CASSLERGSSYEQYF.